Listed below are T cell receptor delta chains from one sample, sequenced in a study of gamma-delta chains in newborns, infants, children. TCRdb processed the reads again with the CATT caller. The data show approximately 11,000 delta-chain clones, with around 3.5% seen just once and 8% to 10% held by the top ten. The material sequenced was blood. The receptor source for this set is a child who was a newborn, infant or young child, either healthy, febrile or measles-vaccinated (not recorded which). Both conserved end residues are part of each CDR3. The D gene is left open where the match is weak. The size of a clone is reported for some rows only, either as once, few or many, or as a class for expanded clones.

v_call	j_call	clone_size	d_call	cdr3_nt	cdr3_aa
TRDV1	TRDJ1	few	TRDD3	TGTGCTCTTGGGGAAGGCGCCCGCCCGTTTGTATTTGGGGGATCCGATAAACTCATCTTT	CALGEGARPFVFGGSDKLIF
TRDV2	TRDJ1	NA	TRDD3	TGTGCCTGTGACGCGGTGATGGGGGACAAATACACCGATAAACTCATCTTT	CACDAVMGDKYTDKLIF
TRDV2	TRDJ3	few	TRDD3	TGTGCCTGTGACATAGTACTGGGGGATGCTGGCAGCTCCTGGGACACCCGACAGATGTTTTTC	CACDIVLGDAGSSWDTRQMFF
TRDV2	TRDJ1	NA	TRDD3	TGTGCCTGTGACCTACTGGGGGATATGTACACCGATAAACTCATCTTT	CACDLLGDMYTDKLIF
TRDV1	TRDJ1	few	TRDD3	TGTGCTCTTGGGGTACTGGGGGATAGGGTCATCTTT	CALGVLGDRVIF
TRDV3	TRDJ1	NA	NA	TGTGCCTCCAAACCGCTACGGTGGGGGGACCCAATTAAACTCATCTTT	CASKPLRWGDPIKLIF
TRDV1	TRDJ1	few	TRDD3	TGTGCTCTTGGGGGACCCTCGGTTCACCTCCAGCGTCGGGGGATACGCGGTTACACCGATAAACTCATCTTT	CALGGPSVHLQRRGIRGYTDKLIF
TRDV1	TRDJ1	NA	NA	TGTGCTCTTGGGGACCGCTCTTGCTACGCCAATAAACTCATCTTT	CALGDRSCYANKLIF
TRDV3	TRDJ1	few	NA	TGTGCCTTTCGTCTTGCCTTCAGGGTGGGGGTATGGGATGAACTCATCTTT	CAFRLAFRVGVWDELIF
TRDV2	TRDJ3	medium-sized	TRDD3	TGTGCCTGTGACACGATGGGGGATAGCGTCCGGGACACCCGACAGATGTTTTTC	CACDTMGDSVRDTRQMFF
TRDV3	TRDJ1	NA	TRDD3	TGTGCCTCTTCCGACCGTTCTTTCCGGGGGATACGTTGCCTCATCTTT	CASSDRSFRGIRCLIF
TRAV29/DV5	TRDJ1	NA	NA	TGTGCAGCAAGCGGGGGGGGTTCTGGCCCCGATAAACTCATCTTT	CAASGGGSGPDKLIF
TRDV2	TRDJ1	few	TRDD3	TGTGCCTGCGATCCCTTACTGGGGGATACCGATAAACTCATCTTT	CACDPLLGDTDKLIF
TRDV2	TRDJ3	few	TRDD3	TGTGCCTGTGACACCGGGGGGCATACTGGGGGACGCTCCTGGGACACCCGACAGATGTTTTTC	CACDTGGHTGGRSWDTRQMFF
TRDV1	TRDJ1	few	TRDD3	TGTGCTCTTGGGGTTTCCTCCCGTACTGGGGACACCGATAAACTCATCTTT	CALGVSSRTGDTDKLIF
TRDV2	TRDJ1	few	TRDD3	TGTGCCTGTGACACCCTAGAGGACTGGGGGTCTCACAAGCACACCGATAAACTTATCTTT	CACDTLEDWGSHKHTDKLIF
TRDV1	TRDJ1	few	TRDD3	TGTGCTCTTGGGGCCGTGAACCACTTCCTACGGGCTCTACTGGGGGATACGCTGGGAGATAAACTCATCTTT	CALGAVNHFLRALLGDTLGDKLIF
TRDV1	TRDJ1	NA	TRDD3	TGTGCTCTTGGGAAAAAACTCCTGGGGGATACGCGGGAAGAAAAACTCATCTTT	CALGKKLLGDTREEKLIF
TRDV1	TRDJ1	NA	NA	TGTGCTCTTGGGGAACTAGACTATTCGGGCACCGATAAACTCATCTTT	CALGELDYSGTDKLIF
TRDV2	TRDJ2	NA	TRDD3	TGTGCCTGTGACCTTCTGGGGGAATTGACAGCACAACTCTTCTTT	CACDLLGELTAQLFF
TRDV1	TRDJ1	NA	NA	TGTGCTCTTGGGGAACCCCCTAGGGCGATGTGGGGACACACCGATAAACTCATCTTT	CALGEPPRAMWGHTDKLIF
TRDV1	TRDJ1	NA	NA	TGTGCTCTTGGGGAAGATGTCCGCATTACTCTATGCCGAAAAAGGCATAAACTCATCTTT	CALGEDVRITLCRKRHKLIF
TRDV1	TRDJ1	few	TRDD3	TGTGCTCTTGGCCTCTCCCACTGGGGGATACGTTTCACCGATAAACTCATCTTT	CALGLSHWGIRFTDKLIF
TRDV1	TRDJ2	few	NA	TGTGCTCTTGGGGAACTTAGTCCTACGTCGAGGGCCCCCTCAACAGCACAACTCTTCTTT	CALGELSPTSRAPSTAQLFF
TRDV1	TRDJ1	few	NA	TGTGCTCTTGGGGAGAGATACCCTTTTGCCACCGTTAAACTCATCTTT	CALGERYPFATVKLIF
TRDV2	TRDJ1	NA	TRDD3	TGTGCCTGTGACCCAATCTACACTGGGGGATCCCTCGGCACCGATAAACTCATCTTT	CACDPIYTGGSLGTDKLIF
TRDV1	TRDJ1	NA	NA	TGTGCTCTTGGGGAAAATAAGGGTCCTACTGGAAGAAGGGGTCCGTGTAAACTCATCTTT	CALGENKGPTGRRGPCKLIF
TRDV1	TRDJ1	NA	TRDD3	TGTGCTCTTGGGGAACGAGGGCTGCCTTATGGCCATCTGGGGGATATTGGGAGGATCGATAAACTCATCTTT	CALGERGLPYGHLGDIGRIDKLIF
TRDV2	TRDJ3	few	TRDD3	TGTGCCTGTGACACACTGGGGGATAGCTCCTGGGACACCCGACAGATGTTTTTC	CACDTLGDSSWDTRQMFF
TRDV3	TRDJ1	NA	NA	TGTGCCTTTAGTCCCGCAAATGAATTCGATAAACTCATCTTT	CAFSPANEFDKLIF